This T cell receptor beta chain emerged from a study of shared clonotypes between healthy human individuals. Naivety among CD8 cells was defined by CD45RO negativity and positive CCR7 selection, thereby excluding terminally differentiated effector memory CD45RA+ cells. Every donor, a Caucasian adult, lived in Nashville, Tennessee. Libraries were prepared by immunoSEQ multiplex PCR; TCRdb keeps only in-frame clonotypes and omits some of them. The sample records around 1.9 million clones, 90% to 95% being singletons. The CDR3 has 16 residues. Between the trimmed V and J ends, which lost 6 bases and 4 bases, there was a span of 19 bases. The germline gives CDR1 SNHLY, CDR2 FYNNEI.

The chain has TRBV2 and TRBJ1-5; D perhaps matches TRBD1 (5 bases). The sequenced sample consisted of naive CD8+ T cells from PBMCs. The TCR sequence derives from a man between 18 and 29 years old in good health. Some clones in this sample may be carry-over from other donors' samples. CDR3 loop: CASSRRGAGHNQPQHF. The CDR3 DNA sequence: TGTGCCAGCAGCCGCCGGGGCGCAGGCCATAATCAGCCCCAGCATTTT.